This T cell receptor beta chain was retrieved from a study of blood T cell repertoires in COVID-19. Study background: The study drew acute and convalescent COVID-19 samples from the United States, Italy and Spain. PBMCs, B-cell-depleted T cells, or T cells provided the cDNA or gDNA that made up the material.

Patients from Seattle were sampled longitudinally, starting during active infection. The CDR3 totals 14 residues. Trimming at V came to 5 bases and at J to 4 bases, leaving 4 bases not matched to a gene. CDR1 is SQVTM, CDR2 ANQGSEA, per germline. Original data processing: Nucleated cell number was recorded as an estimate derived from reference gene primer amplification. Generated by immunoSEQ multiplex PCR, the TCRdb table keeps only in-frame clones and is missing some. V and J calls and clone size are as listed in that table; D and trimming were resolved from the DNA. Of 200,000 to 250,000 clones listed, about 87% are singletons.

Sequences were obtained from peripheral blood. The chain couples TRBV29-1 to TRBJ2-1; 11 bases agree with TRBD2. This sequence originates from a woman younger than 45 with COVID-19, enrolled during active disease. The CDR3 region is CSVSRTSGYNEQFF. DNA for the CDR3: TGCAGCGTTTCCCGGACTAGCGGGTACAATGAGCAGTTCTTC.